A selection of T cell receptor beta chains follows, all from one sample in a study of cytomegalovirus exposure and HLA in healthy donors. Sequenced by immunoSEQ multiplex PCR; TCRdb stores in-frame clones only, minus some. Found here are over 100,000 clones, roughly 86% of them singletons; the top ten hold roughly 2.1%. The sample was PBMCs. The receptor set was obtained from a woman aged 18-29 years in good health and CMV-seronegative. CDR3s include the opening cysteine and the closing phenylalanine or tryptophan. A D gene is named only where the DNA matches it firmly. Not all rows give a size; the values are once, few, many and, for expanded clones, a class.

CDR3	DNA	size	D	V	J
CASSPGDRGHSGANVLTF	TGCGCCAGCAGCCCGGGGGACAGGGGGCACTCTGGGGCCAACGTCCTGACTTTC	NA	TRBD1	TRBV4-3	TRBJ2-6
CASTGQGADQPQHF	TGTGCCAGCACCGGACAGGGCGCGGATCAGCCCCAGCATTTT	NA	TRBD1	TRBV6-6	TRBJ1-5
CATSPGLAGGFRDNEQFF	TGTGCCACCTCTCCGGGACTAGCGGGAGGTTTCAGAGACAATGAGCAGTTCTTC	NA	TRBD2	TRBV2	TRBJ2-1
CASSRTTANTGELFF	TGTGCCAGCAGTCGAACGACAGCGAACACCGGGGAGCTGTTTTTT	NA	NA	TRBV28	TRBJ2-2
CATETGLPYNEQFF	TGTGCCACCGAGACAGGCCTCCCTTACAATGAGCAGTTCTTC	NA	NA	TRBV6-1	TRBJ2-1
CASSYGTGNEQYF	TGTGCCAGCAGTTATGGGACAGGAAACGAGCAGTACTTC	NA	TRBD1	TRBV27	TRBJ2-7
CASSRTGGENTEAFF	TGTGCCAGCAGCCGTACAGGGGGCGAGAACACTGAAGCTTTCTTT	NA	TRBD1	TRBV11-3	TRBJ1-1
CASRGGETQYF	TGTGCCAGCAGGGGGGGAGAGACCCAGTACTTC	NA	NA	TRBV28	TRBJ2-5
CASSPWTYGNEQFF	TGTGCCAGCAGCCCCTGGACATATGGTAATGAGCAGTTCTTC	once	NA	TRBV7-2	TRBJ2-1
CASSDGQTFDEQFF	TGCGCCAGCAGCGACGGACAGACGTTTGATGAGCAGTTCTTC	NA	NA	TRBV5-1	TRBJ2-1
CASSGLTNYGYTF	TGTGCCAGCTCAGGCCTCACTAACTATGGCTACACCTTC	NA	NA	TRBV11-2	TRBJ1-2
CASSARGRFSGANVLTF	TGTGCCAGCAGTGCCAGGGGGCGGTTCTCTGGGGCCAACGTCCTGACTTTC	NA	TRBD1	TRBV28	TRBJ2-6
CASSLPERRTGAYRGTGELFF	TGTGCCAGCAGCCTCCCCGAACGGAGGACAGGGGCGTATCGGGGCACCGGGGAGCTGTTTTTT	NA	TRBD1	TRBV14	TRBJ2-2
CAKRDRASEQYF	TGTGCCAAACGGGACAGGGCGAGCGAGCAGTACTTC	NA	TRBD1	TRBV6-1	TRBJ2-7
CASSYSAGATYEQYF	TGTGCCAGCAGTTACTCAGCGGGGGCTACCTACGAGCAGTACTTC	NA	TRBD2	TRBV6-5	TRBJ2-7
CASSTGTENTEAFF	TGTGCCAGCAGTACCGGGACAGAGAACACTGAAGCTTTCTTT	NA	TRBD1	TRBV28	TRBJ1-1
CASSFPETSGVLLYNEQFF	TGCGCCAGCAGCTTTCCGGAGACTAGCGGGGTTTTACTCTACAATGAGCAGTTCTTC	NA	TRBD2	TRBV5-1	TRBJ2-1
CASSPSPGYGYTF	TGTGCCAGCAGCCCATCCCCAGGGTATGGCTACACCTTC	NA	NA	TRBV7-2	TRBJ1-2